The source of this T cell receptor (beta chain) is a study of technical replicates of blood from a handful of donors. Here immunoSEQ multiplex PCR was the method, and the copy in TCRdb shows in-frame clones only, minus some. Of tens of thousands of clones listed, around 92% are singletons. This CDR3 is 15 amino acids long. Germline assignment: CDR1 SSHAT and CDR2 FNYEAQ (reference sequence). As regards this clone: Germline is not matched at one junction end, which may reflect a read error.

The chain recombines TRBV7-7 with TRBJ2-2; 7 bases are a match to TRBD2. Sequencing used T cells isolated from PBMCs. The receptor was isolated from a human donor in good health. CDR3 protein: CASSSGLANTGELFF. For the CDR3, the DNA is TGTGCTAGCAGCTCCGGACTAGCGAACACCGGGGAGCTGTTTTTT.